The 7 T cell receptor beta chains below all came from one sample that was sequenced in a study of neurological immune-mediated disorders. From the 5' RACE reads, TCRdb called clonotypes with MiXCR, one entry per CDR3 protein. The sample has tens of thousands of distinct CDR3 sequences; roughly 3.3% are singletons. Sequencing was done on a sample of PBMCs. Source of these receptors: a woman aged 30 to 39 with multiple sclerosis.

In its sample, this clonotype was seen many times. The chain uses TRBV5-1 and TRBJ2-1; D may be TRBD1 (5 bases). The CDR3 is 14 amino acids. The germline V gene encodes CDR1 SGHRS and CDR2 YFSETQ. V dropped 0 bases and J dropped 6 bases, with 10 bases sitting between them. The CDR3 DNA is TGCGCCAGCAGCTTGGCCAGGGCCCCCAATGAGCAGTTCTTC. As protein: CASSLARAPNEQFF.

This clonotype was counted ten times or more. In DNA form, the CDR3 reads TGCGCCAGCAGCCCCACCACAGGGGCGGTCACTGAAGCTTTCTTT. Amino acid sequence: CASSPTTGAVTEAFF. The chain uses TRBV5-1 and TRBJ1-1, with TRBD1 matching over 7 bases. Germline trimming cut 4 bases from V and 4 bases from J; bases unmatched to any gene: 10. Looked up from germline, CDR1 is SGHRS and CDR2 is YFSETQ. This CDR3 is 15 amino acids long. Drawing the rest from reference TRBV5-1 and TRBJ1-1, the complete variable domain is KAGVTQTPRYLIKTRGQQVTLSCSPISGHRSVSWYQQTPGQGLQFLFEYFSETQRNKGNFPGRFSGRQFSNSRSEMNVSTLELGDSALYLCASSPTTGAVTEAFFGQGTRLTVV.

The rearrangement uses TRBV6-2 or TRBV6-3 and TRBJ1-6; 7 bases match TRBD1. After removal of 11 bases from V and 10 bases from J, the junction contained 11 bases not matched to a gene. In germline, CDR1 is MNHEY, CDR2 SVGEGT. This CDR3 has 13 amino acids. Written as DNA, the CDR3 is TGTGCCGGAAGGGCTAAGGGGGCGTCACCCCTCCACTTT. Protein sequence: CAGRAKGASPLHF.

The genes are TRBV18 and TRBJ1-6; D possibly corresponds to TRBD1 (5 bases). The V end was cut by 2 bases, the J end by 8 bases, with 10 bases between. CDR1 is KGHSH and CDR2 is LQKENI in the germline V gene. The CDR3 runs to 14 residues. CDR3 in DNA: TGTGCCAGCTCACCATACTCACAGGATTCACCCCTCCACTTT. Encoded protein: CASSPYSQDSPLHF. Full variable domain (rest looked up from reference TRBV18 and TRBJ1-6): NAGVMQNPRHLVRRRGQEARLRCSPMKGHSHVYWYRQLPEEGLKFMVYLQKENIIDESGMPKERFSAEFPKEGPSILRIQQVVRGDSAAYFCASSPYSQDSPLHFGNGTRLTVT.

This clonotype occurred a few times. CDR3 amino acids: CASSNGLAVAKNIQYF. The CDR3 DNA sequence: TGTGCCAGCAGTAACGGACTAGCGGTAGCCAAAAACATTCAGTACTTC. The chain has TRBV6-2 or TRBV6-3 and TRBJ2-4, with 10 positions matching TRBD2. The CDR3 contains 16 residues. CDR1 and CDR2 from the germline V gene are MNHEY and SVGEGT. J lost 0 bases, V lost 5 bases, and 4 bases had no gene match.

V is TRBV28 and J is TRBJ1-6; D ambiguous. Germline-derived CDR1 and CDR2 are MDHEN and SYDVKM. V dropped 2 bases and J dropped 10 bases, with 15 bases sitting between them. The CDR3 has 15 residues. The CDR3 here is CASSLARKHTSPLHF. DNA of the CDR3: TGTGCCAGCAGTTTAGCGAGAAAGCATACCTCACCCCTCCACTTT. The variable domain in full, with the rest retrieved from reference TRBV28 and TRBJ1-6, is DVKVTQSSRYLVKRTGEKVFLECVQDMDHENMFWYRQDPGLGLRLIYFSYDVKMKEKGDIPEGYSVSREKKERFSLILESASTNQTSMYLCASSLARKHTSPLHFGNGTRLTVT.

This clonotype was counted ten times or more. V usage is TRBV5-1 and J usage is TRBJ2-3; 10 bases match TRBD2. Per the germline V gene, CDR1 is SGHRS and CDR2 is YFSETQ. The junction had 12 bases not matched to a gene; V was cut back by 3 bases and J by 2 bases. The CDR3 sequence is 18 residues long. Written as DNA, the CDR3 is TGCGCCAGCAGCTGGAGAACGCGAGCGGGAGGGCCCACAGATACGCAGTATTTT. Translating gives CASSWRTRAGGPTDTQYF.